The 18 T cell receptor beta chains below come from one sample, sequenced in a study of CD4+ T cells in melanoma (dated by TCRdb to the early 2020s). Libraries were constructed by the immunoSEQ multiplex PCR assay. In its TCRdb copy, this immuneACCESS table keeps in-frame sequences only and misses some clones. Where compared with another copy, unresolved V genes explain less than half of these, and the others have no known cause. The table for this sample lists 6,000 to 8,000 clones; around 66% of them were counted only once. Of the sample, 22% is held by the ten largest clones. The sequenced sample was cells from a culture (not recorded whether cultured in vitro). The receptors derive from a human donor with melanoma.

This clone is medium-sized. CDR3 DNA: TGTGCCAGCAGCCGGACTAGCGGGGGTGCAGATACGCAGTATTTT. Translation gives CASSRTSGGADTQYF. The chain links TRBV7-8 to TRBJ2-3; 13 nucleotides match TRBD2. V lost 5 bases to trimming and J lost 4 bases; unmatched junction nucleotides: 3. Germline V gives CDR1 SGHVS, CDR2 FQNEAQ. This CDR3 is 15 amino acids long.

V and J are TRBV5-6 and TRBJ1-2; no clear D. Germline lookup yields CDR1 SGHDT and CDR2 YYEEEE. The V end was cut by 0 bases, the J end by 2 bases, with 8 bases between. This CDR3 has 14 residues. DNA of the CDR3: TGTGCCAGCAGCTTGGAGGAGGAAAACTATGGCTACACCTTC. It yields the protein CASSLEEENYGYTF.

The rearrangement links TRBV5-1 to TRBJ1-1; D possibly corresponds to TRBD1 (6 bases). The CDR3 is made up of 14 amino acids. Germline CDR1 SGHRS, CDR2 YFSETQ. Trimming took off 5 bases at V and 1 base at J, with 12 bases between the two ends. The CDR3 sequence is CASSWQGTNTEAFF. The CDR3 DNA reads TGCGCCAGCAGTTGGCAGGGGACGAACACTGAAGCTTTCTTT. The variable domain in full, completed from reference TRBV5-1 and TRBJ1-1, reads KAGVTQTPRYLIKTRGQQVTLSCSPISGHRSVSWYQQTPGQGLQFLFEYFSETQRNKGNFPGRFSGRQFSNSRSEMNVSTLELGDSALYLCASSWQGTNTEAFFGQGTRLTVV.

This clone counts as medium-sized (0.01 to 0.1%). The chain employs TRBV27 and TRBJ1-6; no reliable D call. Trimming stripped 7 bases from V and 8 bases from J, with 12 bases between. Germline V gives CDR1 MNHEY, CDR2 SMNVEV (reference sequence). This CDR3 spans 13 amino acids. In nucleotides, the CDR3 is TGTGCCAGCACCCCTTCGCTGGATTCACCCCTCCACTTT. It encodes CASTPSLDSPLHF.

This clone occurred once. The chain carries TRBV7-9 and TRBJ1-1, with D unresolved. The germline gives CDR1 SEHNR, CDR2 FQNEAQ (reference sequence). This CDR3 region has 13 residues. V lost 1 base and J 0 bases, leaving 3 bases between the germline ends. CDR3 region: CASSLDVNTEAFF. DNA of the CDR3: TGTGCCAGCAGCTTAGACGTGAACACTGAAGCTTTCTTT.

V is TRBV6-6 and J is TRBJ1-5; D possibly corresponds to TRBD1 (5 bases). There are 15 residues in the CDR3. Germline CDR1 reads MNHNY; CDR2 reads SVGAGI (reference sequence). The V end lost 6 bases, the J end lost 1 base, and 13 bases lay between the germline ends. The CDR3 DNA reads TGTGCCAGCAGGTGGGGGGACGGCAGCAATCAGCCCCAGCATTTT. Residues: CASRWGDGSNQPQHF.

This chain joins TRBV5-1 and TRBJ1-2; no reliable D call. Trimming took off 4 bases at V and 8 bases at J, with 18 bases between the two ends. This CDR3 is built from 14 residues. Germline lookup yields CDR1 SGHRS and CDR2 YFSETQ. DNA of the CDR3: TGCGCCAGCAGCCAAACCACAAGGGCAGAAGGCTACACCTTC. It specifies CASSQTTRAEGYTF.

This clone is large within its sample. V and J are TRBV7-6 and TRBJ2-1, with D unresolved. The germline V gene has CDR1 SGHVS and CDR2 FNYEAQ. Between the trimmed V and J ends, which lost 5 bases and 8 bases, there was a span of 19 bases. This CDR3 is built from 15 residues. The CDR3 region is CASSLIAEKAHEQFF. As DNA, the CDR3 is TGTGCCAGCAGCCTCATCGCCGAAAAGGCTCATGAGCAGTTCTTC.

The CDR3 DNA follows: TGTGCCAGCAGTTACCTGCGGGGGGATCAGCCCCAGCATTTT. As protein: CASSYLRGDQPQHF. This chain joins TRBV2 and TRBJ1-5; possibly TRBD1 for D (5 bases). Trimming removed 5 bases at V and 5 bases at J, with 13 bases between. Per the germline V gene, CDR1 is SNHLY and CDR2 is FYNNEI. The CDR3 extends over 14 amino acids.

This sequence joins TRBV27 and TRBJ1-5; 7 bases fit TRBD1. The CDR3 runs 13 residues. Germline V gives CDR1 MNHEY, CDR2 SMNVEV (reference sequence). V gave up 6 bases and J gave up 6 bases; unmatched junction bases: 5. The CDR3 loop is CASRQGVFQPQHF. In nucleotides, the CDR3 is TGTGCCAGCAGGCAGGGGGTTTTTCAGCCCCAGCATTTT.

This clone occurred a few times. This chain connects TRBV18 to TRBJ1-3; D gene ambiguous. This CDR3 region has 16 residues. Trimming cost V 3 bases and J 0 bases, with 12 bases left between them. CDR1 KGHSH and CDR2 LQKENI come from the germline V gene. CDR3 loop: CASSPQGGHSGNTIYF. CDR3 bases: TGTGCCAGCTCACCCCAAGGCGGGCACTCTGGAAACACCATATATTTT.

A few counts support this clone. Additional DNA sequences in this sample encode the identical CDR3. This chain joins TRBV9 and TRBJ2-7; D remains ambiguous. There are 13 residues in the CDR3. V lost 0 bases to trimming and J lost 1 base, with 5 bases between them. In germline, CDR1 is SGDLS, CDR2 YYNGEE. The CDR3 coding sequence is TGTGCCAGCAGCGTAGAGGGTTCCTACGAGCAGTACTTC. Protein: CASSVEGSYEQYF.

The chain is built from TRBV4-3 and TRBJ1-2; no clear D. Germline V gene lookup returns CDR1 LGHNA and CDR2 YSLEER. This CDR3 has 14 residues. Trimming cost V 0 bases and J 8 bases, with 13 bases left between them. The CDR3 loop reads CASSQDSRYEGYTF. In DNA form, the CDR3 reads TGCGCCAGCAGCCAAGATTCCCGATATGAAGGCTACACCTTC.

The chain is built from TRBV5-1 and TRBJ1-2; D may be TRBD1 (5 bases). This CDR3 is 16 amino acids long. V dropped 4 bases and J dropped 0 bases, with 16 bases sitting between them. Germline CDR1 reads SGHRS; CDR2 reads YFSETQ. The CDR3 here is CASSPRGVTANYGYTF. The CDR3 region has the DNA TGCGCCAGCAGCCCCCGGGGGGTCACAGCTAACTATGGCTACACCTTC.

The chain carries TRBV19 and TRBJ2-1, with 14 positions matching TRBD2. The trim removed 1 base at V and 7 bases at J, leaving 3 bases unmatched. This CDR3 is built from 16 residues. Looked up from germline, CDR1 is LNHDA and CDR2 is SQIVND (reference sequence). CDR3 DNA sequence: TGTGCCAGTAGTATAGCGAGGACTAGCGGGGGGAATGAGCAGTTCTTC. It translates to CASSIARTSGGNEQFF.

The V gene is TRBV6-1, the J gene TRBJ2-1; tentatively, D is TRBD2 (5 bases). CDR1 is MNHNS and CDR2 is SASEGT in the germline V gene. Trimming pared 3 bases from V and 9 bases from J, leaving 6 bases between. The CDR3 covers 11 residues. The CDR3 region is CASSDGGEQFF. The DNA of the CDR3 is TGTGCCAGCAGTGATGGAGGTGAGCAGTTCTTC.

This clone was seen more than once but under ten times. The chain recombines TRBV7-9 with TRBJ1-2; 8 bases agree with TRBD1. The junction had 8 bases not matched to a gene; V was cut back by 0 bases and J by 8 bases. Per the germline V gene, CDR1 is SEHNR and CDR2 is FQNEAQ (reference sequence). The CDR3 spans 15 residues. CDR3 nucleotide sequence: TGTGCCAGCAGCTTAGCCTTAACAGGGGGAAAAGGCTACACCTTC. Protein product: CASSLALTGGKGYTF.

This clone was counted a few times. The chain employs TRBV19 and TRBJ1-5, with D possibly matching TRBD1 (6 bases). V lost 5 bases and J 2 bases, leaving 13 bases between the germline ends. The CDR3 runs 15 residues. Germline CDR1 is LNHDA and CDR2 is SQIVND (reference sequence). CDR3 amino acids: CASSWQGSGNQPQHF. CDR3 coding DNA: TGTGCCAGTAGTTGGCAGGGGAGTGGCAATCAGCCCCAGCATTTT.